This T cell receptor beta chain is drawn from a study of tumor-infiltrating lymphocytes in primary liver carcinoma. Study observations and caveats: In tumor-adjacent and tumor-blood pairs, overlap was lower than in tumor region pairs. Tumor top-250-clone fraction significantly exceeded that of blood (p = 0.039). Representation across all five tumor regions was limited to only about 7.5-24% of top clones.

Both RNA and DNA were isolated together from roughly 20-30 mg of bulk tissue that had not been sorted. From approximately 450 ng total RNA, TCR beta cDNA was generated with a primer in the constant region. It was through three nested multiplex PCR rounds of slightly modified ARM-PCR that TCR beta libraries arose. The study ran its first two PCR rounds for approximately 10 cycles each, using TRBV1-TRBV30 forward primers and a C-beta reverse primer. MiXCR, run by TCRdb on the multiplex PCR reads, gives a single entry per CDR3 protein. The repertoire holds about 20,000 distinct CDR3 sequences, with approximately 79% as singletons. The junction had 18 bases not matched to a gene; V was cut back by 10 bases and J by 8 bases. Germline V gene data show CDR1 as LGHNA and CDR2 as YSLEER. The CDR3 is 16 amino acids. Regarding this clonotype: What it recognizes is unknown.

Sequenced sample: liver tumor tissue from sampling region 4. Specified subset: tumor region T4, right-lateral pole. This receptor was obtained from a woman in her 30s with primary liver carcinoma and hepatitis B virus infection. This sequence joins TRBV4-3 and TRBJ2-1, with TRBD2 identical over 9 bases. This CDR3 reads CANGQNVAGARDEQFF. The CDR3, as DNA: TGCGCCAACGGCCAAAACGTAGCGGGGGCCAGAGATGAGCAGTTCTTC.